Listed here is a single T cell receptor beta chain. The antigen remains unidentified. The record originates from a study of Ad26.COV2.S vaccination and SARS-CoV-2 variants. Across the study: Once, or twice with 56 days between doses, Ad26.COV2.S was given intramuscularly.

Treatment indicated: around 19 received Ad26.COV2.S at low or high dose, single or two shots; about 5 received placebo; per-sample allocation not given. Day 63 after the first injection of vaccine or placebo was the sampling time. Trimming removed 0 bases at V and 1 base at J, with 3 bases between. This CDR3 is 13 amino acids long. Germline V lookup: CDR1 SEHNR, CDR2 FQNEAQ (reference sequence). Produced via immunoSEQ multiplex PCR; TCRdb's table is partial and in-frame only. The table shows a few hundred thousand clones, with around 90% occurring only once. Notes on the study in general: Comparability of non-spike TCR breadth was observed across vaccine and placebo recipients.

The sample was peripheral blood, taken in a trial of Ad26.COV2.S vaccine versus placebo. This rearrangement joins TRBV7-9 to TRBJ1-1; D is unclear. The origin of this receptor is a person between 18 and 65 years old who received the Ad26.COV2.S COVID-19 vaccine or a placebo. The CDR3 region has the DNA TGTGCCAGCAGCTTAGCGGCGAACACTGAAGCTTTCTTT. Translation gives CASSLAANTEAFF.